Listed below are T cell receptor beta chains from one sample, sequenced in a study of shared clonotypes between healthy human individuals. The protocol was immunoSEQ multiplex PCR, while the TCRdb copy is restricted to in-frame clones and leaves out a portion. The sample holds 640,000 or so clones, 72% seen once. The sequenced sample consisted of memory CD4+ T cells sorted from blood. The receptors here all came from a woman in her 30s in good health. The CDR3 runs from the conserved cysteine through the conserved F or W. D genes are given only for firm matches. Where a row states a size, it is once, few, many or the class of an expanded clone; other rows omit it.

size	V	J	D	CDR3	DNA
-	TRBV7-2	TRBJ1-5	-	CASSLTVYNQPQHF	TGTGCCAGCAGTTTGACGGTTTACAATCAGCCCCAGCATTTT
-	TRBV7-8	TRBJ1-1	-	CASSMGGILDLTVSAFF	TGTGCCAGCAGTATGGGGGGAATCCTTGATTTGACTGTATCAGCTTTCTTT
-	TRBV2	TRBJ1-3	-	CASSPPPGNTIYF	TGTGCCAGCAGTCCCCCCCCAGGAAACACCATATATTTT
few	TRBV11-3	TRBJ2-3	-	CASSLSRATDTQYF	TGTGCCAGCAGCTTAAGTAGGGCCACAGATACGCAGTATTTT
once	TRBV2	TRBJ2-7	-	CASNGGTEPYEQYF	TGTGCCAGCAATGGCGGGACTGAACCCTACGAGCAGTACTTC
many	TRBV2	TRBJ2-2	TRBD2	CASNRLAQTGELFF	TGTGCCAGCAATAGACTAGCGCAAACCGGGGAGCTGTTTTTT
-	TRBV6-1	TRBJ2-6	TRBD1	CATKQGSGANVLTF	TGTGCCACCAAACAGGGGAGTGGGGCCAACGTCCTGACTTTC
-	TRBV11-2	TRBJ1-1	-	CASSLELSGTAFF	TGTGCCAGCAGCTTAGAGTTATCGGGCACCGCTTTCTTT
-	TRBV19	TRBJ1-1	-	CASSIDLGGLNTEAFF	TGTGCCAGTAGTATAGATCTAGGCGGTTTGAACACTGAAGCTTTCTTT
-	TRBV29-1	TRBJ1-2	-	CSVGQTAEDGYTF	TGCAGCGTTGGGCAGACAGCCGAAGATGGCTACACCTTC
few	TRBV7-2	TRBJ1-5	-	CASSKDTLSNQPQHF	TGTGCCAGCAGCAAAGACACTCTTAGCAATCAGCCCCAGCATTTT
-	TRBV2	TRBJ1-5	TRBD1	CASSSGQVGQPQHF	TGTGCCAGCAGTTCCGGACAGGTGGGTCAGCCCCAGCATTTT
-	TRBV28	TRBJ2-7	TRBD2	CASTGTSGNYEQYF	TGTGCCAGCACCGGGACTAGCGGAAACTACGAGCAGTACTTC
-	TRBV7-2	TRBJ2-7	TRBD1	CASSRTGESYEQYF	TGTGCCAGCAGCCGGACAGGGGAATCCTACGAGCAGTACTTC
-	TRBV5-1	TRBJ2-1	-	CASSLVSNDYNEQFF	TGCGCCAGCAGCTTGGTCTCAAACGATTACAATGAGCAGTTCTTC
few	TRBV6-1	TRBJ1-3	TRBD1	CASSERRDREYRSSGNTIYF	TGTGCCAGCAGTGAACGCCGGGACAGGGAATATCGAAGCTCTGGAAACACCATATATTTT
-	TRBV2	TRBJ2-7	-	CASRLNGQTYEQYF	TGTGCCAGCAGATTAAATGGACAGACCTACGAGCAGTACTTC
-	TRBV29-1	TRBJ1-1	-	CSVSRNTEAFF	TGCAGCGTTTCACGGAACACTGAAGCTTTCTTT
-	TRBV28	TRBJ1-5	-	CASSLKDNQPQHF	TGTGCCAGCAGCCTCAAGGATAATCAGCCCCAGCATTTT
-	TRBV28	TRBJ2-1	-	CASSFDPGTFLDNEQFF	TGTGCCAGCAGTTTTGACCCTGGGACATTCCTCGACAATGAGCAGTTCTTC
-	TRBV29-1	TRBJ2-2	TRBD2	CSVGRLAGGITGELFF	TGCAGCGTTGGCCGACTAGCGGGAGGGATCACCGGGGAGCTGTTTTTT
-	TRBV9	TRBJ2-1	TRBD2	CASSVASGAYNEQFF	TGTGCCAGCAGCGTAGCCAGCGGGGCCTACAATGAGCAGTTCTTC
-	TRBV6-5	TRBJ2-2	TRBD2	CASSPGTTNTGELFF	TGTGCCAGCAGTCCAGGGACTACGAACACCGGGGAGCTGTTTTTT
-	TRBV2	TRBJ2-2	TRBD2	CATGRGINTGELFF	TGTGCCACCGGGCGGGGGATAAACACCGGGGAGCTGTTTTTT
-	TRBV18	TRBJ2-3	TRBD1	CASFRDRAKDTQYF	TGTGCCAGTTTCCGGGACAGGGCGAAAGATACGCAGTATTTT
-	TRBV13	TRBJ1-1	-	CASSPGGLGKAFF	TGTGCCAGCAGCCCAGGCGGTTTGGGGAAAGCTTTCTTT
-	TRBV30	TRBJ1-2	TRBD1	CAWLNKMGTGGREDYGYTF	TGTGCCTGGCTGAATAAGATGGGGACAGGTGGTCGGGAGGACTATGGCTACACCTTC
-	TRBV28	TRBJ1-1	-	CASKLQLEAFF	TGTGCCAGCAAATTGCAACTAGAAGCTTTCTTT
-	TRBV4-2	TRBJ2-7	TRBD2	CASSTGTSGSNEQYF	TGTGCCAGCAGCACGGGGACTAGCGGGAGTAACGAGCAGTACTTC
-	TRBV27	TRBJ1-1	TRBD1	CASSLKGQGTRAFF	TGTGCCAGCAGTTTAAAGGGACAGGGAACGAGAGCTTTCTTT
-	TRBV5-1	TRBJ2-1	-	CASSLASNEQFF	TGCGCCAGCAGCTTGGCCAGCAATGAGCAGTTCTTC
-	TRBV9	TRBJ2-7	TRBD1	CASSVGRTGAYEQYF	TGTGCCAGCAGCGTAGGGAGGACAGGGGCGTACGAGCAGTACTTC
-	TRBV11-3	TRBJ2-2	TRBD2	CASRRTSPTGELFF	TGTGCCAGCAGGCGGACTAGTCCCACCGGGGAGCTGTTTTTT
few	TRBV21-1	TRBJ2-3	-	CARRDGRVADTQYF	TGTGCCAGAAGAGACGGGAGGGTTGCAGATACGCAGTATTTT
-	TRBV28	TRBJ1-5	TRBD1	CASSPRTGASGNQPQHF	TGTGCCAGCAGTCCAAGGACAGGGGCCTCCGGCAATCAGCCCCAGCATTTT
-	TRBV28	TRBJ1-2	-	CASGSNYGYTF	TGTGCCAGCGGCTCTAACTATGGCTACACCTTC
-	TRBV20-1	TRBJ2-5	-	CSARLREQYF	TGCAGTGCTAGACTCAGGGAGCAGTACTTC
-	TRBV7-7	TRBJ1-3	-	CASSLGGPGSGNTIYF	TGTGCCAGCAGCTTAGGTGGCCCCGGGTCTGGAAACACCATATATTTT
-	TRBV5-4	TRBJ2-5	-	CASSRTGMETQYF	TGTGCCAGCAGCCGTACAGGGATGGAGACCCAGTACTTC
-	TRBV5-1	TRBJ1-1	-	CASRPNGPNTEAFF	TGCGCCAGCAGACCCAATGGGCCGAACACTGAAGCTTTCTTT
-	TRBV6-1	TRBJ1-1	-	CASSEVGAGTEAFF	TGTGCCAGCAGTGAAGTAGGGGCCGGGACTGAAGCTTTCTTT
-	TRBV27	TRBJ2-5	-	CASIPLSGETQYF	TGTGCCAGCATACCACTCTCTGGGGAGACCCAGTACTTC
-	TRBV5-1	TRBJ2-1	TRBD2	CASSLGLAENNEQFF	TGCGCCAGCAGCTTGGGACTAGCGGAGAACAATGAGCAGTTCTTC
many	TRBV4-1	TRBJ1-2	-	CASSQDGGLYGYTF	TGCGCCAGCAGCCAAGATGGGGGGCTATATGGCTACACCTTC
-	TRBV19	TRBJ2-1	-	CASSRTGTNEQFF	TGTGCCAGTAGTAGGACCGGGACTAATGAGCAGTTCTTC
few	TRBV14	TRBJ2-7	TRBD1	CASSLFYSAQGALGYEQYF	TGTGCCAGCAGCCTCTTTTATTCAGCCCAGGGGGCGTTGGGGTACGAGCAGTACTTC